Listed below are T cell receptor beta chains from one sample, sequenced in a study of shared clonotypes between healthy human individuals. Sequenced by immunoSEQ multiplex PCR; TCRdb stores in-frame clones only, minus some. This table holds 90,000 to 130,000 clones, about 63% found once. Source material: memory CD8+ T cells sorted from blood. These receptors came from a woman under 40 in good health. Each CDR3 is given with its conserved first and last residue. Each record gives: D gene, J gene, clone size, V gene, CDR3 DNA, CDR3 protein. The D gene is left open where the match is weak. Size tells how often a clone was seen (once, few, many) or the class of an expanded clone, and some rows leave it out.

>NA|TRBJ1-3|few|TRBV10-1
TGCGCCAGCAGTTCGACAGCCTCTGGAAACACCATATATTTT
CASSSTASGNTIYF
>NA|TRBJ2-7|once|TRBV7-9
TGTGCCAGCAGCTTAGCGGGGAGATGGTATTACGAGCAGTACTTC
CASSLAGRWYYEQYF
>NA|TRBJ2-6|many|TRBV30
TGTGCCTGGAGTGTGTCTGACAGCTACTCTGGGGCCAACGTCCTGACTTTC
CAWSVSDSYSGANVLTF
>NA|TRBJ1-1|NA|TRBV4-1
TGCGCCAGCAGCCAAGTCCTCGAACAGGTCCAAGCTTTCTTT
CASSQVLEQVQAFF
>NA|TRBJ2-7|NA|TRBV28
TGTGCCAGCAGTAAATGGTACGGGGGAGAGGCCCACGAGCAGTACTTC
CASSKWYGGEAHEQYF
>TRBD2|TRBJ2-7|NA|TRBV5-1
TGCGCCAGCAGCGCGGGACTAGCGGACATCTCCTACGAGCAGTACTTC
CASSAGLADISYEQYF
>NA|TRBJ2-3|many|TRBV10-3
TGTGCCACCGCGGCCGCAGGCTCCACAGATACGCAGTATTTT
CATAAAGSTDTQYF
>NA|TRBJ2-7|NA|TRBV28
TGTGCCAGCAGTTCACCGGGTTCGGGGTACGAGCAGTACTTC
CASSSPGSGYEQYF
>TRBD1|TRBJ1-2|NA|TRBV9
TGTGCCAGCAGCGGATACAGGGGGCATAGCTATGGCTACACCTTC
CASSGYRGHSYGYTF
>NA|TRBJ2-1|once|TRBV7-9
TGTGCCAGCAGCTCCCCTGGGATCTACAATGAGCAGTTCTTC
CASSSPGIYNEQFF
>TRBD2|TRBJ2-7|many|TRBV7-9
TGTGCCAGCAGCTTAGCGGGCGGGAGTTCGGGCGAGCAGTACTTC
CASSLAGGSSGEQYF
>NA|TRBJ1-2|few|TRBV19
TGTGCCAGTAGTATTCAATGGTCGGGGGGCGAGCCGCGTGGCTACACCTTC
CASSIQWSGGEPRGYTF
>TRBD1|TRBJ1-2|NA|TRBV9
TGTGCCAGCAGCGTTGGACAGGGTTATGGCTACACCTTC
CASSVGQGYGYTF
>NA|TRBJ2-2|NA|TRBV28
TGTGCCAGCAGTACCCCGGCTCTGGGATCCACCGGGGAGCTGTTTTTT
CASSTPALGSTGELFF
>NA|TRBJ2-1|NA|TRBV6-5
TGTGCCAGCGGGGGACTCTACAATGAGCAGTTCTTC
CASGGLYNEQFF
>NA|TRBJ2-6|NA|TRBV19
TGTGCCAGTAGTACCGCCCAGAGACAAGTCTCTGGGGCCAACGTCCTGACTTTC
CASSTAQRQVSGANVLTF
>NA|TRBJ1-2|NA|TRBV19
TGTGCCAGTAGTGCAACAGGGATTTTCGGCTACACCTTC
CASSATGIFGYTF
>NA|TRBJ2-7|NA|TRBV27
TGTGCCAGCAGTGTTGAGCAGAACGAGCAGTACTTC
CASSVEQNEQYF
>NA|TRBJ1-2|NA|TRBV10-3
TGTGCCATCAGTGAATCTGAATCCGGTAACTATGGCTACACCTTC
CAISESESGNYGYTF
>NA|TRBJ2-4|NA|TRBV10-2
TGCGCCAGCAGTGAGGGACGGGTCCCTTTTCAGTACTTC
CASSEGRVPFQYF
>NA|TRBJ2-3|NA|TRBV5-6
TGTGCCAGCAGCTGGGGTGACAGCACAGATACGCAGTATTTT
CASSWGDSTDTQYF
>NA|TRBJ1-4|NA|TRBV28
TGTGCCAGCAGTTTATTTGCGGGGGAGGCTGAAAAACTGTTTTTT
CASSLFAGEAEKLFF
>TRBD2|TRBJ2-1|many|TRBV6-5
TGTGCCAGCAGCCTAGCGGAGTACAATGAGCAGTTCTTC
CASSLAEYNEQFF
>TRBD1|TRBJ2-5|NA|TRBV29-1
TGCAGCGTTGTAGCGTGGACAGGGGGAAATGAGCAGTACTTC
CSVVAWTGGNEQYF
>NA|TRBJ2-1|NA|TRBV27
TGTGCCAGCAGTTCCAGGGTCAATGAGCAGTTCTTC
CASSSRVNEQFF
>NA|TRBJ1-5|NA|TRBV28
TGTGCCAGCAGTGACAGGAACTTCGGCAATCAGCCCCAGCATTTT
CASSDRNFGNQPQHF
>TRBD1|TRBJ1-5|many|TRBV7-2
TGTGCCAGCAGCTCGACAGGGTCAGGCAATCAGCCCCAGCATTTT
CASSSTGSGNQPQHF
>NA|TRBJ2-2|once|TRBV21-1
TGTGCCAGCAGCAAAGACCTAGCGGTCCCAGCCGGGGAGCTGTTTTTT
CASSKDLAVPAGELFF
>NA|TRBJ1-2|few|TRBV7-8
TGTGCCAGCAGCCACAGACTGGTGGGCTACACCTTC
CASSHRLVGYTF
>NA|TRBJ2-1|NA|TRBV28
TGTGCCAGCAGTTTTGGACAGTACAATGAGCAGTTCTTC
CASSFGQYNEQFF
>TRBD1|TRBJ2-7|once|TRBV19
TGTGCCAGTAAAGGGGGCACCTACGAGCAGTACTTC
CASKGGTYEQYF
>NA|TRBJ2-5|NA|TRBV9
TGTGCCAGCAGCGTCGATGGCAGGGGAGAGACCCAGTACTTC
CASSVDGRGETQYF
>TRBD2|TRBJ2-7|NA|TRBV15
TGTGCCACCAGCAGGACTAGCGGGAGGGCCCACGAGCAGTACTTC
CATSRTSGRAHEQYF
>NA|TRBJ1-2|NA|TRBV12-5
TGTGCTAGTGGTTTGATCGGGGGCAAGGGCTACACCTTC
CASGLIGGKGYTF
>TRBD2|TRBJ2-7|NA|TRBV7-8
TGTGCCAGCAGCTTAGCGAGGGGGGCTAGCGGGAGAACTGAGCAGTACTTC
CASSLARGASGRTEQYF
>NA|TRBJ1-2|NA|TRBV28
TGTGCCAGCAGTAGGAAGGGATGGTATGGCTACACCTTC
CASSRKGWYGYTF
>TRBD2|TRBJ2-1|many|TRBV27
TGTGCCAGCAGCGGTAGCGGGAGGCCCATCTACAATGAGCAGTTCTTC
CASSGSGRPIYNEQFF
>TRBD1|TRBJ1-5|NA|TRBV4-2
TGTGCCAGCAGCCAAGATCTTGTTGGACAGGGATTTTTTCAGCCCCAGCATTTT
CASSQDLVGQGFFQPQHF
>NA|TRBJ2-7|NA|TRBV4-1
TGCGCCAGCAGCCAAGATCTGGACGGAGCGGGCGAGCAGTACTTC
CASSQDLDGAGEQYF
>TRBD1|TRBJ1-2|NA|TRBV7-2
TGTGCCAGCAGCTTAACAGGGGGCTTCGTCTATGGCTACACCTTC
CASSLTGGFVYGYTF
>TRBD1|TRBJ2-1|NA|TRBV7-9
TGTGCCAGCAGCTTCTCACAGGGGGTGGCCTACAATGAGCAGTTCTTC
CASSFSQGVAYNEQFF
>NA|TRBJ2-7|NA|TRBV6-6
TGTGCCAGCAGTTACGACTTAAGCTCCTACGAGCAGTACTTC
CASSYDLSSYEQYF
>NA|TRBJ1-1|NA|TRBV25-1
TGTGCCAGCAGTGAAGAAGGCAGGGTGGGCACTGAAGCTTTCTTT
CASSEEGRVGTEAFF
>TRBD1|TRBJ1-2|NA|TRBV6-1
TGTGCCAGCAGTGTCGCGGCCGAAACAGGGGCCGTCAGTGGCTACACCTTC
CASSVAAETGAVSGYTF
>TRBD1|TRBJ1-1|NA|TRBV5-1
TGCGCCAGCAGCTTTGGACAGGTTACTGAAGCTTTCTTT
CASSFGQVTEAFF
>NA|TRBJ1-2|NA|TRBV27
TGTGCCAGCAGTTTATCGTGGGGTCATGGCTACACCTTC
CASSLSWGHGYTF
>NA|TRBJ1-2|NA|TRBV27
TGTGCCAGCAGTTTATGGCCGGACAGCTATGGCTACACCTTC
CASSLWPDSYGYTF
>NA|TRBJ2-6|NA|TRBV6-5
TGTGCCAGCAGTCACCTCTCTGGGGCCAACGTCCTGACTTTC
CASSHLSGANVLTF